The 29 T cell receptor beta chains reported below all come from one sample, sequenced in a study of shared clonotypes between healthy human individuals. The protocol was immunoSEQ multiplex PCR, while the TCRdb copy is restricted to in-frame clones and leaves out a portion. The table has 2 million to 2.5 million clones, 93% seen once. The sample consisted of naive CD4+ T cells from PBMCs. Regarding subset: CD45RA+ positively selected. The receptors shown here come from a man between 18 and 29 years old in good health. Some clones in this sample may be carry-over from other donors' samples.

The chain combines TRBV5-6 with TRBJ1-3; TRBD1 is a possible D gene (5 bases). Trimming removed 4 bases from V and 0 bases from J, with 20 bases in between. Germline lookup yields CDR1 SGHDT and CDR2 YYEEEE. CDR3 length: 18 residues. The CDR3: CASSHQGSFTDSGNTIYF. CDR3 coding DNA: TGTGCCAGCAGCCATCAGGGAAGTTTTACAGACTCTGGAAACACCATATATTTT.

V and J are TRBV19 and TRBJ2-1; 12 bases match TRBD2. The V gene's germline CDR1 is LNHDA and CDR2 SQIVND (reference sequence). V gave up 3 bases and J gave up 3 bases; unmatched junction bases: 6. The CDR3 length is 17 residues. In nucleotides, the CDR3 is TGTGCCAGTAGTATCTCTAGCGGGAGGGCCTTCTACAATGAGCAGTTCTTC. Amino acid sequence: CASSISSGRAFYNEQFF. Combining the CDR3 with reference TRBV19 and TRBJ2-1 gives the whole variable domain DGGITQSPKYLFRKEGQNVTLSCEQNLNHDAMYWYRQDPGQGLRLIYYSQIVNDFQKGDIAEGYSVSREKKESFPLTVTSAQKNPTAFYLCASSISSGRAFYNEQFFGPGTRLTVL.

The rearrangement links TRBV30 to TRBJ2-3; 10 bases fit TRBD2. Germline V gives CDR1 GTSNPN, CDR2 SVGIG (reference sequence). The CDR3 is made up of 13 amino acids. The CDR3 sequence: CGDGAGGRGTQYF. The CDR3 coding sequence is TGTGGAGACGGAGCGGGAGGGAGAGGGACGCAGTATTTT.

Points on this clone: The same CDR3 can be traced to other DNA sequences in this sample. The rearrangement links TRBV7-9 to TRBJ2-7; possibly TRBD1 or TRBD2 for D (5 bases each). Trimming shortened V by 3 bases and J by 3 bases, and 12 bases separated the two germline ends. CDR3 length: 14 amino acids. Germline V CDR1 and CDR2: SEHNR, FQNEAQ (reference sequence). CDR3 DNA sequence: TGTGCCAGCAGCTTCTGGGACCGGGGCTACGAGCAGTACTTC. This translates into CASSFWDRGYEQYF. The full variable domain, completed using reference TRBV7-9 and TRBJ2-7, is DTGVSQNPRHKITKRGQNVTFRCDPISEHNRLYWYRQTLGQGPEFLTYFQNEAQLEKSRLLSDRFSAERPKGSFSTLEIQRTEQGDSAMYLCASSFWDRGYEQYFGPGTRLTVT.

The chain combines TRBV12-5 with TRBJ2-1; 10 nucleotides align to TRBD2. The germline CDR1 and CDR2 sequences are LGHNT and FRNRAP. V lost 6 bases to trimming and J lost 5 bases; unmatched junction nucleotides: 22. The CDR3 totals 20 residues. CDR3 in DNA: TGTGCTAGTGGCTCCACACTCCTAGCGGGAGTCGGTGTGGGGCACAATGAGCAGTTCTTC. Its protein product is CASGSTLLAGVGVGHNEQFF.

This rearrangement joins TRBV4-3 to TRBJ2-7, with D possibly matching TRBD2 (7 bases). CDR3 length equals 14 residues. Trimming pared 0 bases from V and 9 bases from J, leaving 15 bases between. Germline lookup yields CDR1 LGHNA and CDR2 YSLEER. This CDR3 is CASSQDLAGAGQYF. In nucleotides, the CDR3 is TGCGCCAGCAGCCAAGATCTTGCGGGGGCCGGGCAGTACTTC.

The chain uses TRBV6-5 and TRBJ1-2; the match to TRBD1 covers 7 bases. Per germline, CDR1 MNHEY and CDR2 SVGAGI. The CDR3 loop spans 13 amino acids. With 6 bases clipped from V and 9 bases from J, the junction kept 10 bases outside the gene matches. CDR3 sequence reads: CASSPGTVSRYTF. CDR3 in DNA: TGTGCCAGCAGCCCCGGGACAGTTTCTCGCTACACCTTC.

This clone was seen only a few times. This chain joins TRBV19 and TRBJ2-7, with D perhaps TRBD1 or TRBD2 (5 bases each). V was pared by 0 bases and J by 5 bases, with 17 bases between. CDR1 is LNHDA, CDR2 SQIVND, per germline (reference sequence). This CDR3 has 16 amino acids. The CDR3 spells CASSIEGQGAIHEQYF. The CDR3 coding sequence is TGTGCCAGTAGTATAGAGGGTCAGGGAGCGATCCACGAGCAGTACTTC.

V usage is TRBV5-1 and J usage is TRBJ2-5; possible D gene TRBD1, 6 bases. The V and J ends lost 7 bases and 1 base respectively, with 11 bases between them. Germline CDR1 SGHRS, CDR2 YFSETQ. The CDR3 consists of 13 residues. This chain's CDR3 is CASYRDTQETQYF. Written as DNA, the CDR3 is TGCGCCAGCTACCGGGACACCCAAGAGACCCAGTACTTC.

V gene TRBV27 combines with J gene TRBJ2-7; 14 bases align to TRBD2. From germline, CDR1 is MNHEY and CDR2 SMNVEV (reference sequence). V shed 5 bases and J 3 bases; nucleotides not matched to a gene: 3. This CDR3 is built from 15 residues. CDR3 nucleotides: TGTGCCAGCAGTCGACTAGCGGGAGGGTACTACGAGCAGTACTTC. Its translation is CASSRLAGGYYEQYF.

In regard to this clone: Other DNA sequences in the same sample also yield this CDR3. The CDR3 sequence is CAISEARETQYF. CDR3 nucleotide sequence: TGTGCCATCAGTGAGGCCCGGGAGACCCAGTACTTC. The rearrangement links TRBV10-3 to TRBJ2-5; D uncertain. Germline CDR1 is ENHRY and CDR2 is SYGVKD. The CDR3 loop spans 12 amino acids. Between the trimmed V and J ends, which lost 2 bases and 5 bases, there was a span of 6 bases.

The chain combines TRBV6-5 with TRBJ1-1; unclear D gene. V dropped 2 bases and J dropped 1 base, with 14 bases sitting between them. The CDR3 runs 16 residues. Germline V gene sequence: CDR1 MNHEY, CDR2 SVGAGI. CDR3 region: CASSYTKASGNTEAFF. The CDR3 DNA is TGTGCCAGCAGTTACACGAAGGCGTCAGGGAACACTGAAGCTTTCTTT.

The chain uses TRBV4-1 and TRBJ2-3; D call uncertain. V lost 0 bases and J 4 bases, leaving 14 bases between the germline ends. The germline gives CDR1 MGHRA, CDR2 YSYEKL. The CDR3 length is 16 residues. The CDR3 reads CASSQDRIPPADTQYF. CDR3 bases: TGCGCCAGCAGCCAAGACCGTATCCCGCCGGCAGATACGCAGTATTTT.

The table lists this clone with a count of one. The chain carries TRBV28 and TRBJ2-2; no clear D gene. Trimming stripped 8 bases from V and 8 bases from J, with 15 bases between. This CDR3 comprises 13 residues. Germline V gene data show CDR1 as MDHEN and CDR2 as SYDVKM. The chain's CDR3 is CASEKDPTGELFF. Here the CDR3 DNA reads TGTGCCAGCGAAAAGGACCCAACAGGGGAGCTGTTTTTT.

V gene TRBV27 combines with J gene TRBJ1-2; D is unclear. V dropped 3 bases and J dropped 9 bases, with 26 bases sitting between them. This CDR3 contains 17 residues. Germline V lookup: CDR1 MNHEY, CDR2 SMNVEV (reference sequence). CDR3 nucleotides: TGTGCCAGCAGTTTGGACGGACTATGGGCCGACGCCCGCCGCTACACCTTC. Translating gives CASSLDGLWADARRYTF.

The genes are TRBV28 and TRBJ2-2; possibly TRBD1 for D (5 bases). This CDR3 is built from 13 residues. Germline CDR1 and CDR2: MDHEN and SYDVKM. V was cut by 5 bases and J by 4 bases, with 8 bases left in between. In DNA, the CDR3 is TGTGCCAGCAGTCCAGGGTCCACCGGGGAGCTGTTTTTT. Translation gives CASSPGSTGELFF.

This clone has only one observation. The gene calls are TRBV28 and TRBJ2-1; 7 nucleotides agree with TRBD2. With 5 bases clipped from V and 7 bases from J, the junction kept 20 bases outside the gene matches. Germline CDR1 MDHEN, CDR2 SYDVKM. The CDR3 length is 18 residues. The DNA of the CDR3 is TGTGCCAGCAGTCTACTATTACGATCGGCGGGGGAGACTAATGAGCAGTTCTTC. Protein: CASSLLLRSAGETNEQFF.

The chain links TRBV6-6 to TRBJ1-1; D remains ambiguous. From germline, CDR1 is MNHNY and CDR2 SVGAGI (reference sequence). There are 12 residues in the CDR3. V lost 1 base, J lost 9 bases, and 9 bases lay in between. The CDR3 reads CASSYLVGKAFF. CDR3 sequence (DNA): TGTGCCAGCAGTTACTTAGTTGGTAAAGCTTTCTTT.

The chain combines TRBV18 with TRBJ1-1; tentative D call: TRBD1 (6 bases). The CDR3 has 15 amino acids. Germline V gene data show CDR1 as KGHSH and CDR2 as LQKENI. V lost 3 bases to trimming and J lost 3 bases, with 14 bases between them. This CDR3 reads CASSPKTGGDTEAFF. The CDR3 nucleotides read TGTGCCAGCTCACCTAAGACAGGCGGGGACACTGAAGCTTTCTTT.

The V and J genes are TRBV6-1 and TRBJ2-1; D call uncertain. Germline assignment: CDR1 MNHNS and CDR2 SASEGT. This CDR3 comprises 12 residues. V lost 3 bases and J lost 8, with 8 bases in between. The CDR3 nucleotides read TGTGCCAGCAGTGACGTGGGCGATGAGCAGTTCTTC. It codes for CASSDVGDEQFF.

The CDR3 DNA is TGTGCCAGCAAGAGACAGAACACAGATACGCAGTATTTT. Protein sequence: CASKRQNTDTQYF. This chain joins TRBV6-1 and TRBJ2-3, with D maybe TRBD1 (5 bases). The CDR3 totals 13 residues. Per germline, CDR1 MNHNS and CDR2 SASEGT. V lost 7 bases and J 2 bases, leaving 10 bases between the germline ends.

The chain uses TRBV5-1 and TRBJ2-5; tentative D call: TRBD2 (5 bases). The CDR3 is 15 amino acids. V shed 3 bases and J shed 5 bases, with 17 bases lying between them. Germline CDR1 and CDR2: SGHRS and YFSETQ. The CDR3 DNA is TGCGCCAGCAGCTCCCTGGGCAGCGGTGGGGAGACCCAGTACTTC. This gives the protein CASSSLGSGGETQYF.

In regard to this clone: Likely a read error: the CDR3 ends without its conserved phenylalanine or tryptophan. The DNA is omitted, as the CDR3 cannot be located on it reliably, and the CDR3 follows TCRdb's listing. The CDR3 region is CASSPGPGQGQTIG. The V and J genes are TRBV28 and TRBJ1-1; no DNA check was done on the table's D call, TRBD1. Germline V lookup: CDR1 MDHEN, CDR2 SYDVKM. The CDR3 length equals 14 residues, ends included.

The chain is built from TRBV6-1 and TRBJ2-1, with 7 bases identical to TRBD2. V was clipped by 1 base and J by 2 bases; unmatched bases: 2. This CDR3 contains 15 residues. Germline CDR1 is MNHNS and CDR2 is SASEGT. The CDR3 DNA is TGTGCCAGCAGTGAAGTGGCGGGAGCCTACAATGAGCAGTTCTTC. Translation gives CASSEVAGAYNEQFF.

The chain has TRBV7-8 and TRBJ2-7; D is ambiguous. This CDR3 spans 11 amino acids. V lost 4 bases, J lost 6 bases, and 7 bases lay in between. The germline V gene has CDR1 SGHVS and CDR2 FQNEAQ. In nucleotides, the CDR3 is TGTGCCAGCAGCTCATTAACCGAGCAGTACTTC. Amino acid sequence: CASSSLTEQYF. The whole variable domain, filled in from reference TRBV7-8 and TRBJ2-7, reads GAGVSQSPRYKVAKRGQDVALRCDPISGHVSLFWYQQALGQGPEFLTYFQNEAQLDKSGLPSDRFFAERPEGSVSTLKIQRTQQEDSAVYLCASSSLTEQYFGPGTRLTVT.

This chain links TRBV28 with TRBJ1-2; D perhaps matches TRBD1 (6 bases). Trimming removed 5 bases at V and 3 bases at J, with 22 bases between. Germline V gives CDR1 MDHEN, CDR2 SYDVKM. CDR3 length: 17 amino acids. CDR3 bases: TGTGCCAGCAGTCCGTACAGGGCCCAAGGGCGGGACTATGGCTACACCTTC. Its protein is CASSPYRAQGRDYGYTF.

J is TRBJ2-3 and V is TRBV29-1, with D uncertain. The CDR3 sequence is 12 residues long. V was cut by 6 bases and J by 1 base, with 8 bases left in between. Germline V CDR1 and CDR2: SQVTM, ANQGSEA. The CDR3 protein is CSVFSGTDTQYF. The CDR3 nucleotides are TGCAGCGTGTTTTCCGGCACAGATACGCAGTATTTT.

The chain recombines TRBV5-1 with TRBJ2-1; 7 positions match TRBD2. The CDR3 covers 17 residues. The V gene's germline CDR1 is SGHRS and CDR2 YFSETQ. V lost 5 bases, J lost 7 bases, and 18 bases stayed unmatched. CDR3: CASSPITRAGKANEQFF. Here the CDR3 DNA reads TGCGCCAGCAGTCCCATCACAAGAGCGGGAAAGGCGAATGAGCAGTTCTTC. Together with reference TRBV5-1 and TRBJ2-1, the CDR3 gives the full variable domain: KAGVTQTPRYLIKTRGQQVTLSCSPISGHRSVSWYQQTPGQGLQFLFEYFSETQRNKGNFPGRFSGRQFSNSRSEMNVSTLELGDSALYLCASSPITRAGKANEQFFGPGTRLTVL.

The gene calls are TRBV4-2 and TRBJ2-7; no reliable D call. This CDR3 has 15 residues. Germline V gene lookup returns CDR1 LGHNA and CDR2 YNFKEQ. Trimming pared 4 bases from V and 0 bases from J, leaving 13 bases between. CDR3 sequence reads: CASSPTTSRSYEQYF. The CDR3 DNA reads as TGTGCCAGCAGCCCGACAACAAGCCGCTCCTACGAGCAGTACTTC.